These 2 T cell receptor beta chains share one sample of origin, sequenced in a study of T cell responses to AZD1222 COVID-19 vaccine. Method: immunoSEQ multiplex PCR; TCRdb's copy keeps in-frame clones and lacks some. Of 200,000 to 250,000 clones in the sample, 85% to 95% were seen once. This sample comprised peripheral blood, obtained on day 0 of MenACWY control vaccination. Receptors were obtained from an adult in good health.

The CDR3 reads CASSLVGSTRRHEQFF. CDR3 nucleotide sequence: TGTGCCAGCAGCTTGGTAGGCTCGACGAGGAGGCATGAGCAGTTCTTC. This chain links TRBV5-6 with TRBJ2-1, with D maybe TRBD2 (5 bases). The V end lost 0 bases, the J end lost 8 bases, and 18 bases lay between the germline ends. The CDR3 length is 16 residues. The germline CDR1 and CDR2 sequences are SGHDT and YYEEEE.

In its sample, this clone was seen once. The V and J genes are TRBV3-1 (or the pseudogene TRBV3-2) and TRBJ2-7, with unresolved D. Germline V CDR1 and CDR2: LGHDT, YNNKEL (reference sequence). Trimming took 2 bases from V and 3 from J, leaving 17 bases between them. CDR3 length equals 16 residues. CDR3 sequence reads: CASSQPPRKVFYEQYF. The CDR3 DNA is TGTGCCAGCAGCCAACCCCCGAGAAAGGTATTCTACGAGCAGTACTTC.